This record concerns one TCR beta chain sequence. The CDR3 consists of 14 residues. V lost 2 bases, J lost 5 bases, and 11 bases lay in between. Germline lookup yields CDR1 SGHTS and CDR2 YDEGEE. The data originate from a study of T cell clones after liver transplantation. Repertoires were generated with immunoSEQ multiplex PCR, while TCRdb's copy carries only in-frame clones and drops some. The top ten hold about 3% of the sample, which has 85,000 to 110,000 clones, around 84% seen once. The TCR originated in a human patient who received a liver transplant. The graft donor may have contributed some T cells. The chain has TRBV5-8 and TRBJ1-5; D gene unclear. This specimen was CD4+ T cells from blood, taken around 44 months after liver transplant. The CDR3 sequence: CASSFDKDDQPQHF. The CDR3 coding sequence is TGTGCCAGCAGCTTCGACAAGGACGATCAGCCCCAGCATTTT.